This T cell receptor (beta chain) was observed in a study of human T cells and chemical hapten exposure. Study information: Small volume differences among pooled libraries mainly caused per-sample TCR yield variation. Study outcomes and limitations: With regard to DPC sensitization, TCRs above 1 in 1000 frequency did not change.

This clonotype was recorded many times. Its antigen is unknown. The library labeled individual cDNA molecules by adding unique molecular identifiers to them. The authors' processing: 96,000 or so TCRs per sample was the median, with a range of about 20,000 to 690,600. TCRdb reprocessed the reads via MiXCR and lists one record per CDR3 protein. The V and J calls come from TCRdb's annotation, not from the publication. Here the sample spans about 120,000 distinct CDR3 sequences, about 7.7% being singletons. Sequencing started from total RNA isolated from unfractionated whole blood. V dropped 4 bases and J dropped 10 bases, with 17 bases sitting between them. This CDR3 has 13 amino acids. Per germline, CDR1 SGHNT and CDR2 YYREEE (reference sequence).

Sequencing was carried out using whole blood. The origin of this receptor is a human donor in good health. Some clones in this sample may be carry-over from other donors' samples. V usage is TRBV5-4 and J usage is TRBJ1-1, with D possibly being TRBD1 (6 bases). The CDR3 loop is CASSARQAYGAFF. The DNA of the CDR3 is TGTGCCAGCAGCGCCCGACAGGCCTATGGAGCTTTCTTT. The full variable domain, its missing parts supplied by reference TRBV5-4 and TRBJ1-1, is ETGVTQSPTHLIKTRGQQVTLRCSSQSGHNTVSWYQQALGQGPQFIFQYYREEENGRGNFPPRFSGLQFPNYSSELNVNALELDDSALYLCASSARQAYGAFFGQGTRLTVV.